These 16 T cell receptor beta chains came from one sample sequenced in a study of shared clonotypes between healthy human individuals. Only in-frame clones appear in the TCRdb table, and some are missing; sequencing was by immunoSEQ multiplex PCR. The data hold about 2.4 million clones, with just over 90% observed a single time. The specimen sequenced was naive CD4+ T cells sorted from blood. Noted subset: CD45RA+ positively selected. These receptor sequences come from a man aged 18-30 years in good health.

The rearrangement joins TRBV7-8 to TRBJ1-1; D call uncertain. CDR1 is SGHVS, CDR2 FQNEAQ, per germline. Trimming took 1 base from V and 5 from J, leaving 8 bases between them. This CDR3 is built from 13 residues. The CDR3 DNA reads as TGTGCCAGCAGCTTAGGGTCGAGGACTGAAGCTTTCTTT. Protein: CASSLGSRTEAFF.

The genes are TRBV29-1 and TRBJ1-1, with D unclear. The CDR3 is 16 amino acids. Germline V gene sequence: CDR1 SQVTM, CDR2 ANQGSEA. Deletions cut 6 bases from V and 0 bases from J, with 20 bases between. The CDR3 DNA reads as TGCAGCGTAGGCTCCCCGGCCACTACCATGAACACTGAAGCTTTCTTT. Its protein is CSVGSPATTMNTEAFF.

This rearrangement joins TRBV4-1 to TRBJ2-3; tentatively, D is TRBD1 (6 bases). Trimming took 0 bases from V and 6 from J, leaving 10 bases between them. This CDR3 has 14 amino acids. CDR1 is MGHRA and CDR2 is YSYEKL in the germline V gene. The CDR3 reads CASSQESQGDTQYF. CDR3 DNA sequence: TGCGCCAGCAGCCAAGAGTCACAGGGCGATACGCAGTATTTT.

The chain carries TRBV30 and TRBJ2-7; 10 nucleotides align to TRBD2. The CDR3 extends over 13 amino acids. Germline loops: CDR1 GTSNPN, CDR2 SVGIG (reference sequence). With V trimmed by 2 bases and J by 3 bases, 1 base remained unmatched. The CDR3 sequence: CAWSTSGNYEQYF. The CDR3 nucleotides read TGTGCCTGGAGTACTAGCGGGAACTACGAGCAGTACTTC.

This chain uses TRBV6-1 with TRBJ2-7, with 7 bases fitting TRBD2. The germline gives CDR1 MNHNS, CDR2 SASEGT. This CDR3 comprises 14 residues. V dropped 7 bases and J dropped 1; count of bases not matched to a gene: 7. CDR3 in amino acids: CASTWGGESYEQYF. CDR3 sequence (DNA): TGTGCCAGCACTTGGGGGGGGGAATCCTACGAGCAGTACTTC.

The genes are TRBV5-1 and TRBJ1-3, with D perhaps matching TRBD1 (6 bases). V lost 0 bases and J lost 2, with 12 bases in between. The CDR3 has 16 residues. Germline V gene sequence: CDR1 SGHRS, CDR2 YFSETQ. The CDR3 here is CASSLEGGTTGNTIYF. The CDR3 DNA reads TGCGCCAGCAGCTTGGAGGGGGGGACCACTGGAAACACCATATATTTT.

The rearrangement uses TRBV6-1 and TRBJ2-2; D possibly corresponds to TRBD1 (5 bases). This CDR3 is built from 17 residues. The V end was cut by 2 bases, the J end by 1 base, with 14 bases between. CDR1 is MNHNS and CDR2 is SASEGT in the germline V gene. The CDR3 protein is CASSELMGQRNTGELFF. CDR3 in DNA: TGTGCCAGCAGTGAATTGATGGGGCAGAGGAACACCGGGGAGCTGTTTTTT.

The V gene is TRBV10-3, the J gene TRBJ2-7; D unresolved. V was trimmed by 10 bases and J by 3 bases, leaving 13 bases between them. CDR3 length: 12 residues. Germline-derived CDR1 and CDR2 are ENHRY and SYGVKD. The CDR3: CATGAWGYEQYF. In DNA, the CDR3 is TGTGCCACCGGCGCGTGGGGCTACGAGCAGTACTTC.

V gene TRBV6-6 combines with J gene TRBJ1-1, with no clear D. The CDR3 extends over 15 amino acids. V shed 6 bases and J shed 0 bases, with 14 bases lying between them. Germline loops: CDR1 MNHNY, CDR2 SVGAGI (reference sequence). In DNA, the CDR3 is TGTGCCAGCAGCCTGAAACTAGGTTTGAACACTGAAGCTTTCTTT. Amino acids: CASSLKLGLNTEAFF.

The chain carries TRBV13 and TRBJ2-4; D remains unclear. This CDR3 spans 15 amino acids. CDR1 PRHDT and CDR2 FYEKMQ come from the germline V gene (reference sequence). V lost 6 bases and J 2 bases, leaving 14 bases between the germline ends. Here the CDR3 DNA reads TGTGCCAGCAGACGTACACCTGGGCCCAAAAACATTCAGTACTTC. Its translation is CASRRTPGPKNIQYF.

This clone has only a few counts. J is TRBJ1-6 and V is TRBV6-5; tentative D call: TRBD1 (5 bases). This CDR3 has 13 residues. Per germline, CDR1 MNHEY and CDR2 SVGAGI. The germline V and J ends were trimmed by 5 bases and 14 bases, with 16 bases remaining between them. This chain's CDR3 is CASSPQAAEALHF. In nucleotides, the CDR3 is TGTGCCAGCAGTCCACAGGCCGCCGAGGCCCTCCACTTT.

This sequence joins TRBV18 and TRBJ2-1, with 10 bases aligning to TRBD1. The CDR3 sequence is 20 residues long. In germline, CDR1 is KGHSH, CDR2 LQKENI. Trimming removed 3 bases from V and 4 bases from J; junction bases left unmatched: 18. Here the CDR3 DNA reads TGTGCCAGCTCACCCCCGACAGGGGGCGCATCGGGGAGTTCTTACAATGAGCAGTTCTTC. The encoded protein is CASSPPTGGASGSSYNEQFF.

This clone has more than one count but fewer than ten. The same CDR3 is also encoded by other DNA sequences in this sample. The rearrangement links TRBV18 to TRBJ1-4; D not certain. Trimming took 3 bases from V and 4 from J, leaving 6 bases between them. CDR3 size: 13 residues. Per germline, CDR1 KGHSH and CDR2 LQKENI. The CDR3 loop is CASSPGVNEKLFF. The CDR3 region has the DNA TGTGCCAGCTCACCTGGGGTTAATGAAAAACTGTTTTTT.

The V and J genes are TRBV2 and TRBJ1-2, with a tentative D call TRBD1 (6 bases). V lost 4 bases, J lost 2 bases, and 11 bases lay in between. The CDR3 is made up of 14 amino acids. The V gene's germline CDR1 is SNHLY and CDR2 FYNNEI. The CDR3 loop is CASSVWTANYGYTF. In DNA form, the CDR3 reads TGTGCCAGCAGTGTCTGGACAGCAAACTATGGCTACACCTTC.

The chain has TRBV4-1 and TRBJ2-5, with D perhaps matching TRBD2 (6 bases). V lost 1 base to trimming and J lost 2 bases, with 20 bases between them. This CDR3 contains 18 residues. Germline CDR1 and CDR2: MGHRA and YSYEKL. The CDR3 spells CASSQVGSGTRIQETQYF. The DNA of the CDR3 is TGCGCCAGCAGCCAAGTAGGGTCCGGGACTCGTATACAAGAGACCCAGTACTTC.

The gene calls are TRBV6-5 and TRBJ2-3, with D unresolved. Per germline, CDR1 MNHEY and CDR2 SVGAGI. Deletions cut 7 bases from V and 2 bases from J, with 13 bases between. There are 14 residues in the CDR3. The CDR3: CASKLTPNTDTQYF. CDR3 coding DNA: TGTGCCAGCAAATTAACCCCGAACACAGATACGCAGTATTTT.